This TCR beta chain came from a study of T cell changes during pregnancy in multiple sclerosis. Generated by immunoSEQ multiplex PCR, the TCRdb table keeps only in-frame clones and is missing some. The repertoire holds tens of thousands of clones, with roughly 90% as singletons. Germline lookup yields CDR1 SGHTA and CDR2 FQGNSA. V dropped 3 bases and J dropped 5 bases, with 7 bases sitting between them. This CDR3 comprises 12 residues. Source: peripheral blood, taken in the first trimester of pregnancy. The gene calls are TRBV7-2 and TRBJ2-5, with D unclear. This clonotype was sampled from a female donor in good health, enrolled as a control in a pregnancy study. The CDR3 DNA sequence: TGTGCCAGCAGCTTGGTCGGGGAGACCCAGTACTTC. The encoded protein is CASSLVGETQYF.